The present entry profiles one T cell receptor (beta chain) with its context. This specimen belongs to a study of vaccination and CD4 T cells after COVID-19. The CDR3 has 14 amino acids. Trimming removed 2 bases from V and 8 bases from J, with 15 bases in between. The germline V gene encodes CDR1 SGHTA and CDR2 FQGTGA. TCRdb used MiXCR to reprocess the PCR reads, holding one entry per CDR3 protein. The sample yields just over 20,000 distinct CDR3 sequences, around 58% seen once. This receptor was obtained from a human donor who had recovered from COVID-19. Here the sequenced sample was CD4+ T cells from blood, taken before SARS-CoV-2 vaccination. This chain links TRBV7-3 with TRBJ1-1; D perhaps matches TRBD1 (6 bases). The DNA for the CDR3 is TGTGCCAGCAGCTTAGAAGGGAGTGGGACAGAAGCTTTCTTT. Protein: CASSLEGSGTEAFF. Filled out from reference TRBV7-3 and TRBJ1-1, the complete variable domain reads GAGVSQTPSNKVTEKGKYVELRCDPISGHTALYWYRQSLGQGPEFLIYFQGTGAADDSGLPNDRFFAVRPEGSVSTLKIQRTERGDSAVYLCASSLEGSGTEAFFGQGTRLTVV.